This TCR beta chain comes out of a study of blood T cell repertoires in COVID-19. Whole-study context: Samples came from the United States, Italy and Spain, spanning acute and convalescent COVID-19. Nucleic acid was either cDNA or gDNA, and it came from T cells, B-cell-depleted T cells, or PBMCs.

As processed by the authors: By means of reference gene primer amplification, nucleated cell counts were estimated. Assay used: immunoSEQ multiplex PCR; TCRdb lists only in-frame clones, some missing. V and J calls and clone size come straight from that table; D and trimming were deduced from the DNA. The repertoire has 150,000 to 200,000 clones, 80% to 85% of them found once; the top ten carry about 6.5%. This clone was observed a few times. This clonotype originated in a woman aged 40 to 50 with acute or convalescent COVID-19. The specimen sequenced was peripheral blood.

CDR3 sequence: CASSTDSTYGYTF. DNA for the CDR3: TGTGCCAGCAGCACGGACAGCACCTATGGCTACACCTTC. The chain is built from TRBV27 and TRBJ1-2; D is perhaps TRBD1 (6 bases). Germline CDR1 MNHEY, CDR2 SMNVEV (reference sequence). Trimming took 6 bases from V and 4 from J, leaving 12 bases between them. CDR3 length: 13 amino acids.